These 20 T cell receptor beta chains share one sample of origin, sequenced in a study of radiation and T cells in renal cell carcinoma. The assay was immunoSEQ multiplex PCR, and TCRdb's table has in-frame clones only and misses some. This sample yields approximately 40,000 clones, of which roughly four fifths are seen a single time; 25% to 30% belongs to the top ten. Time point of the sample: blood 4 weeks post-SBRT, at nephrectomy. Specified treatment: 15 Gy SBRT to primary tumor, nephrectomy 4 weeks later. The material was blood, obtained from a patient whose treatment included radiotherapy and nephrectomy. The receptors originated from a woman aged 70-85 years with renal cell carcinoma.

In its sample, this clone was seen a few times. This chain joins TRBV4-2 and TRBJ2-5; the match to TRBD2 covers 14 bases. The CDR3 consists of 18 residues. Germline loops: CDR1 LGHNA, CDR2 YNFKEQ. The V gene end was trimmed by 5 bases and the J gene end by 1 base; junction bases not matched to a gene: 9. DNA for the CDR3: TGTGCCAGCAGCACCCGACTAGCGGGGGGGACCCTCCAAGAGACCCAGTACTTC. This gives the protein CASSTRLAGGTLQETQYF.

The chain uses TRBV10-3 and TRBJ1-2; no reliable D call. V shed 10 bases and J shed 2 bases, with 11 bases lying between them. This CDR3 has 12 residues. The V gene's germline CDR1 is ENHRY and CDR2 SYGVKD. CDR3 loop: CATHALNYGYTF. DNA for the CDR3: TGTGCCACCCACGCCTTGAACTATGGCTACACCTTC.

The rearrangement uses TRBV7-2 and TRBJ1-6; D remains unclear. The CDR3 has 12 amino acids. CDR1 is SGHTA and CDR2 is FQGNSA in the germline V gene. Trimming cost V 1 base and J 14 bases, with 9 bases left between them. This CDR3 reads CASSLESRTLHF. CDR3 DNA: TGTGCCAGCAGCTTAGAGAGCCGGACCCTCCACTTT.

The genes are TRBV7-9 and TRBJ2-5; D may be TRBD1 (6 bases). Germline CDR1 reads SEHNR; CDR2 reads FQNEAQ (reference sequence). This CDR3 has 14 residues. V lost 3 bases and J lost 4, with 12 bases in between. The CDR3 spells CASSFLPGVETQYF. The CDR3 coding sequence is TGTGCCAGCAGCTTTCTTCCAGGGGTAGAGACCCAGTACTTC.

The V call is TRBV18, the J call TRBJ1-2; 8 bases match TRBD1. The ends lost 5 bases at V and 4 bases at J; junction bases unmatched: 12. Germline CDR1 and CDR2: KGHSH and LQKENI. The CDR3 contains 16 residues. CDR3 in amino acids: CASSLTGASVLYGYTF. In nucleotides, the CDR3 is TGTGCCAGCTCATTGACAGGGGCCTCCGTCCTCTATGGCTACACCTTC.

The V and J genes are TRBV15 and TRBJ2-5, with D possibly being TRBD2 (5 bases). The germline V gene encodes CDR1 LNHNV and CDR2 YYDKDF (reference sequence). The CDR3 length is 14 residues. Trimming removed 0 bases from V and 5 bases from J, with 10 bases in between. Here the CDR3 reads CATSRDSSGETQYF. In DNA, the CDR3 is TGTGCCACCAGCAGAGATTCGAGCGGCGAGACCCAGTACTTC.

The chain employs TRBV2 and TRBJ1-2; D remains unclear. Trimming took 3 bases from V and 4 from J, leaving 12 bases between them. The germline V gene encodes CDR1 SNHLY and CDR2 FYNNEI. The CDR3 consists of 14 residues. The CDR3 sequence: CASSESFGSYGYTF. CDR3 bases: TGTGCCAGCAGTGAGAGTTTTGGGTCCTATGGCTACACCTTC.

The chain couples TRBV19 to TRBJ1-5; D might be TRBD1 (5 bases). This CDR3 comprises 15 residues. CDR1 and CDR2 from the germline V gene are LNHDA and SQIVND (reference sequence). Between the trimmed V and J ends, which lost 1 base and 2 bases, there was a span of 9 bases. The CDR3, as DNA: TGTGCCAGTAGTATAGGCAGGGCGGGCAATCAGCCCCAGCATTTT. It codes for CASSIGRAGNQPQHF.

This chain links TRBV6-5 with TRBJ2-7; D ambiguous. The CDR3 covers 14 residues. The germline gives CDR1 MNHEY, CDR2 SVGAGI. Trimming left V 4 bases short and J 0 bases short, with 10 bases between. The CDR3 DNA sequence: TGTGCCAGCAGTTCCAGTAGGAGCTCCTACGAGCAGTACTTC. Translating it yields CASSSSRSSYEQYF.

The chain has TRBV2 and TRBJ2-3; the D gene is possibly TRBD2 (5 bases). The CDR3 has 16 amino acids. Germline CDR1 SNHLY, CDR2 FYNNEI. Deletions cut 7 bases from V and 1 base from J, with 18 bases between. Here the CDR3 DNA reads TGTGCCAGCATAGGACCCTCGGAGGCGGGCACAGATACGCAGTATTTT. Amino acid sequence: CASIGPSEAGTDTQYF.

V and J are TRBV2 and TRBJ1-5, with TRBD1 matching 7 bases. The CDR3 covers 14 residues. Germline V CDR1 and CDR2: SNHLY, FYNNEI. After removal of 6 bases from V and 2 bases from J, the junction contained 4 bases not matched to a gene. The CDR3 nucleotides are TGTGCCAGCAGCATTGACAGGGGCAATCAGCCCCAGCATTTT. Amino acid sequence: CASSIDRGNQPQHF.

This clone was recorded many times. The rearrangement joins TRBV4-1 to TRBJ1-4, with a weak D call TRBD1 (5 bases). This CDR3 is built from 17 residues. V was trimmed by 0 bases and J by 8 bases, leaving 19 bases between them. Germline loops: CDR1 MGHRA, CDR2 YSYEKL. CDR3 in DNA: TGCGCCAGCAGCCAAGAACGGGGAATCCGAGGGGACGAAAAACTGTTTTTT. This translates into CASSQERGIRGDEKLFF.

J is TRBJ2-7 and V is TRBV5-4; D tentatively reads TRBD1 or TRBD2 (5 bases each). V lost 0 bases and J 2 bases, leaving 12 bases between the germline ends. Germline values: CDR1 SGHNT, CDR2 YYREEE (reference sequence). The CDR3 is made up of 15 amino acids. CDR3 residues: CASSLGGPSTYEQYF. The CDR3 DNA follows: TGTGCCAGCAGCTTGGGGGGACCCTCAACCTACGAGCAGTACTTC.

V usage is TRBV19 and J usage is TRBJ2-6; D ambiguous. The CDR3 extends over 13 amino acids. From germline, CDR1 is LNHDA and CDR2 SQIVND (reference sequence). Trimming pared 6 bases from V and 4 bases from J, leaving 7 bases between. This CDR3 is CASSPYGANVLTF. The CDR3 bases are TGTGCCAGTAGCCCCTACGGGGCCAACGTCCTGACTTTC.

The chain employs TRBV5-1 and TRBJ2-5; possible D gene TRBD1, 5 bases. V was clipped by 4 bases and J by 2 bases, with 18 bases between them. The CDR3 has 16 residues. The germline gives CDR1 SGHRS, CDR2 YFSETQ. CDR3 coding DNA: TGCGCCAGCAGCCAATCTTACGGACAAGGACAAGAGACCCAGTACTTC. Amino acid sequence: CASSQSYGQGQETQYF.

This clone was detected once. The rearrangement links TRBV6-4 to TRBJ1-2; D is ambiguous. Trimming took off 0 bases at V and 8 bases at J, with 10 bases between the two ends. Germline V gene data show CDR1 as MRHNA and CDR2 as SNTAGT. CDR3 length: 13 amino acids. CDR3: CASSDSSSGGYTF. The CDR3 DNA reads TGTGCCAGCAGTGACTCCTCTAGCGGGGGCTACACCTTC.

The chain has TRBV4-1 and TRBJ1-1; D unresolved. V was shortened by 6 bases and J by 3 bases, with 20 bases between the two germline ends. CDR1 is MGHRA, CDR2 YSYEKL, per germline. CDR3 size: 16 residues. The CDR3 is CASRRNSGILDTEAFF. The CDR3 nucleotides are TGCGCCAGCAGGCGCAACTCGGGGATCCTGGACACTGAAGCTTTCTTT.

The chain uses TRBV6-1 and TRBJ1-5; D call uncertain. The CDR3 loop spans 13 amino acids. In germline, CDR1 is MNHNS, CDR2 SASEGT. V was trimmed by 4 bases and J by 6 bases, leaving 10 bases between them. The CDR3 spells CASSVRAVQPQHF. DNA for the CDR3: TGTGCCAGCAGTGTTCGGGCTGTTCAGCCCCAGCATTTT.

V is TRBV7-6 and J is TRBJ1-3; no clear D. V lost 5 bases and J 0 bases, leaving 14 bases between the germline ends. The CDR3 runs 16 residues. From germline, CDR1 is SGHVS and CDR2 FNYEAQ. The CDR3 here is CASSTRGASSGNTIYF. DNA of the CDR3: TGTGCCAGCAGCACCCGGGGTGCCTCCTCTGGAAACACCATATATTTT.

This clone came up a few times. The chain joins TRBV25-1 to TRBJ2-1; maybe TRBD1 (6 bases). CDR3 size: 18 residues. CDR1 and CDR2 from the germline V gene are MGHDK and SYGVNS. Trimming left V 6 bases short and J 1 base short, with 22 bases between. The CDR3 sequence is CASRGGSTGSRSYNEQFF. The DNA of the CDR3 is TGTGCCAGCAGGGGTGGGAGTACAGGGTCGCGATCCTACAATGAGCAGTTCTTC.